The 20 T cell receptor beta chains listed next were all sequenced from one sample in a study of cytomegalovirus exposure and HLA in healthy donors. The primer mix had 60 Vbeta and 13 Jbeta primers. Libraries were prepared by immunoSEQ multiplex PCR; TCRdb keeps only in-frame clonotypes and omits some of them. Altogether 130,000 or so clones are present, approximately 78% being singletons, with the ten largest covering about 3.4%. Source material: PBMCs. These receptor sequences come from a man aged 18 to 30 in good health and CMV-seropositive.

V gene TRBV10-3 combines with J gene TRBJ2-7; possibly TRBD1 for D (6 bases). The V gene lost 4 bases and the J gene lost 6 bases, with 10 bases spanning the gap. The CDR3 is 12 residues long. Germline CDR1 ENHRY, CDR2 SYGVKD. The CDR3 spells CAISGRTVEQYF. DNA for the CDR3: TGTGCCATCAGTGGTAGGACAGTCGAGCAGTACTTC.

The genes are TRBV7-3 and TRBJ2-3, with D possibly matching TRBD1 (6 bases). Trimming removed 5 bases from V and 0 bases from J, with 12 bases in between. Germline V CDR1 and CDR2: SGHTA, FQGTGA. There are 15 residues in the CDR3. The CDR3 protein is CASSRGHPSTDTQYF. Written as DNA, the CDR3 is TGTGCCAGCAGCCGGGGACACCCTAGCACAGATACGCAGTATTTT.

This chain's CDR3 is CASRLDRGGQYF. Here the CDR3 DNA reads TGTGCCAGCAGACTCGACCGGGGGGGGCAGTACTTC. The chain joins TRBV2 to TRBJ2-7, with 8 bases lining up with TRBD2. V shed 6 bases, J shed 9 bases, and the junction held 7 bases outside the gene matches. The CDR3 runs to 12 residues. Per the germline V gene, CDR1 is SNHLY and CDR2 is FYNNEI.

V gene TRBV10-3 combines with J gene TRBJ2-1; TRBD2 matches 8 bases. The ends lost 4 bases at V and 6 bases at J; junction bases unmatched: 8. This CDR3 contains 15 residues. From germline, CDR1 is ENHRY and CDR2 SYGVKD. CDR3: CAISGREGQGNEQFF. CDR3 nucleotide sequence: TGTGCCATCAGTGGACGGGAGGGCCAGGGCAATGAGCAGTTCTTC.

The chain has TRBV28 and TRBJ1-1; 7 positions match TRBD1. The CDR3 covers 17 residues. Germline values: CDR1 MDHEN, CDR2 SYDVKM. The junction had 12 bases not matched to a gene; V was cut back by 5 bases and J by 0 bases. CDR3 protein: CASSRVPQGFLNTEAFF. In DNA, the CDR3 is TGTGCCAGCAGTCGTGTACCACAGGGGTTTCTGAACACTGAAGCTTTCTTT. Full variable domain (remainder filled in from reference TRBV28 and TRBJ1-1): DVKVTQSSRYLVKRTGEKVFLECVQDMDHENMFWYRQDPGLGLRLIYFSYDVKMKEKGDIPEGYSVSREKKERFSLILESASTNQTSMYLCASSRVPQGFLNTEAFFGQGTRLTVV.

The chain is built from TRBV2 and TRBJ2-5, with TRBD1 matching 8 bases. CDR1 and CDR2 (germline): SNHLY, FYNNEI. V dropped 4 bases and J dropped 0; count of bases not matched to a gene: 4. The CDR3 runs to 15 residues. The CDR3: CASSGQGLYQETQYF. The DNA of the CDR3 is TGTGCCAGCAGTGGACAGGGGTTATACCAAGAGACCCAGTACTTC.

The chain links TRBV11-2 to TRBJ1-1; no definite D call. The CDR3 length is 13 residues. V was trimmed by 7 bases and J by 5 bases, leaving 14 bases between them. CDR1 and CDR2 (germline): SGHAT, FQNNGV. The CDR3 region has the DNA TGTGCCAGCACCGTCCTAGCCGGGACTGAAGCTTTCTTT. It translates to CASTVLAGTEAFF.

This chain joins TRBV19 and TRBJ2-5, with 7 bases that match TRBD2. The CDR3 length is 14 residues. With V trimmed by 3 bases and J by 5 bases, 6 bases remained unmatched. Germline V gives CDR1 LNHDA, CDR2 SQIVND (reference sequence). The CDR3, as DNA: TGTGCCAGTAGTATCGGTGGGGAGGGGGAGACCCAGTACTTC. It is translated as CASSIGGEGETQYF.

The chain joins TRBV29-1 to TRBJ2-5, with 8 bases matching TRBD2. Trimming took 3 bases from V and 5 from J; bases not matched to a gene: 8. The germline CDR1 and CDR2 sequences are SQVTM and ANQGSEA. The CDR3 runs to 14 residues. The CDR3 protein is CSVEGAGESETQYF. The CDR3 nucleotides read TGCAGCGTTGAGGGAGCGGGAGAATCTGAGACCCAGTACTTC.

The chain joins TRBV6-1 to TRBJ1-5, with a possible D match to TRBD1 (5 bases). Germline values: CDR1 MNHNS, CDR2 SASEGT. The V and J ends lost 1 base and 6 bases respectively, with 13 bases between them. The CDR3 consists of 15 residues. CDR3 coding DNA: TGTGCCAGCAGTGAAGTTTTGGTCAGGGCTCAGCCCCAGCATTTT. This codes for CASSEVLVRAQPQHF.

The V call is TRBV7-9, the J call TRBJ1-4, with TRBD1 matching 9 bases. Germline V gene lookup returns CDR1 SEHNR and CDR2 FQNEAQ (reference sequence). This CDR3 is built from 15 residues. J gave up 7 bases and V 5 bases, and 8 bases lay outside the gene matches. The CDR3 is CASSPPGQGREKLFF. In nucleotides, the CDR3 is TGTGCCAGCAGCCCCCCGGGACAGGGCCGTGAAAAACTGTTTTTT. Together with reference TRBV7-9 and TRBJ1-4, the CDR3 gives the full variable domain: DTGVSQNPRHKITKRGQNVTFRCDPISEHNRLYWYRQTLGQGPEFLTYFQNEAQLEKSRLLSDRFSAERPKGSFSTLEIQRTEQGDSAMYLCASSPPGQGREKLFFGSGTQLSVL.

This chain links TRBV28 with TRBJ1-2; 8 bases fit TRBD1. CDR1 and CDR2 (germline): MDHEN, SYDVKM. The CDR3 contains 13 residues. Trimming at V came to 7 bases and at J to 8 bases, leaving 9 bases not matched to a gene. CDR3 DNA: TGTGCCAGCACCTATACAGGGGGTTGGGGCTACACCTTC. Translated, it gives CASTYTGGWGYTF.

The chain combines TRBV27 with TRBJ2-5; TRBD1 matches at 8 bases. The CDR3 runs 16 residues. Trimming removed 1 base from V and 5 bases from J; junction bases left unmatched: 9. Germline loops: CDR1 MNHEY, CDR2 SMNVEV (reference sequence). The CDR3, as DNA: TGTGCCAGCAGTTTATTCTCAGGGGGCGGGTATGAGACCCAGTACTTC. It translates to CASSLFSGGGYETQYF.

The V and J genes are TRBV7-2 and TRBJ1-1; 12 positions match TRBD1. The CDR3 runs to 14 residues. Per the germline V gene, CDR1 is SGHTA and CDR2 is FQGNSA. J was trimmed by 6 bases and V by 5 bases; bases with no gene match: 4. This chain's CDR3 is CASSPRDRGPEAFF. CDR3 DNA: TGTGCCAGCAGCCCTCGGGACAGGGGGCCTGAAGCTTTCTTT.

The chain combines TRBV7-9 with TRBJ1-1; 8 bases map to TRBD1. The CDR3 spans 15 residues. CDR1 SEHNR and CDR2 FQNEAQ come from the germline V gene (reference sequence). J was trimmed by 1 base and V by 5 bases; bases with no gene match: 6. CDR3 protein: CASSPRQGSNTEAFF. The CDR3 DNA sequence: TGTGCCAGCAGCCCAAGACAGGGGTCGAACACTGAAGCTTTCTTT. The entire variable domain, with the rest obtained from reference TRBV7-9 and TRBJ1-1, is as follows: DTGVSQNPRHKITKRGQNVTFRCDPISEHNRLYWYRQTLGQGPEFLTYFQNEAQLEKSRLLSDRFSAERPKGSFSTLEIQRTEQGDSAMYLCASSPRQGSNTEAFFGQGTRLTVV.

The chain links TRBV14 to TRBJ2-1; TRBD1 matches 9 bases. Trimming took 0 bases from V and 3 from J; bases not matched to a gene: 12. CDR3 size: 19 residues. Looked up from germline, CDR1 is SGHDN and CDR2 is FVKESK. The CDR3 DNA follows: TGTGCCAGCAGCCAAGATTATCAGTGGGGACAGGGTAACTACAATGAGCAGTTCTTC. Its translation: CASSQDYQWGQGNYNEQFF.

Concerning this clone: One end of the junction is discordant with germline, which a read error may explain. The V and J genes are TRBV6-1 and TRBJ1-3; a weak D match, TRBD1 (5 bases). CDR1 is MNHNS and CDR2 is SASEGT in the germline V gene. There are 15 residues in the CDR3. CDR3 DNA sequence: TGTGCCGGCAGTTGGGGGGGGATTGATGGAAACACCATATATTTT. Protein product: CAGSWGGIDGNTIYF.

Written as DNA, the CDR3 is TGTGCCAGCAGTCTTTTCCGGGGGTTTAATGAAAAACTGTTTTTT. Residues: CASSLFRGFNEKLFF. The rearrangement links TRBV5-8 to TRBJ1-4; maybe TRBD1 (5 bases). The V gene's germline CDR1 is SGHTS and CDR2 YDEGEE. Deletions cut 5 bases from V and 4 bases from J, with 15 bases between. CDR3 size: 15 residues.

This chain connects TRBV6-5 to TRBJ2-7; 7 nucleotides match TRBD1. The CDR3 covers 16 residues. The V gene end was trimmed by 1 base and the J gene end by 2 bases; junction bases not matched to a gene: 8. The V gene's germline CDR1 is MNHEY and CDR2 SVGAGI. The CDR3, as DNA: TGTGCCAGCAGTTACTTCGTGCGACAGGGAACCTACGAGCAGTACTTC. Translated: CASSYFVRQGTYEQYF.

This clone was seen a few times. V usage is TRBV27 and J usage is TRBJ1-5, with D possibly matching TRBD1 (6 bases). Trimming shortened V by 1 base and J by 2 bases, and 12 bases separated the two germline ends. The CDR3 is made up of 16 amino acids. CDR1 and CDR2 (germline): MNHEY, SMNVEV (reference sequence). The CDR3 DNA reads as TGTGCCAGCAGTTTATTGGGGACACGAGGCAATCAGCCCCAGCATTTT. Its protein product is CASSLLGTRGNQPQHF.